This TCR beta chain was sequenced during a study of cytomegalovirus exposure and HLA in healthy donors. 13 Jbeta primers and 60 Vbeta primers were used for the PCR. The assay was immunoSEQ multiplex PCR, and TCRdb's table has in-frame clones only and misses some. The data show about 82,000 clones, over 65% seen once. V was cut by 4 bases and J by 2 bases, with 9 bases left in between. The germline V gene encodes CDR1 SGHNT and CDR2 YENEEA. This CDR3 is 14 amino acids long. The TCR was taken from a man aged 35 to 55 in good health and CMV-seropositive. Sequencing was performed on PBMCs. The J gene is TRBJ1-3, the V gene TRBV11-3; maybe TRBD1 (5 bases). The CDR3 is CASSSGHPGNTIYF. The CDR3 region has the DNA TGTGCCAGCAGCTCCGGACATCCTGGAAACACCATATATTTT. Supplemented by reference TRBV11-3 and TRBJ1-3, the full variable domain reads EAGVVQSPRYKIIEKKQPVAFWCNPISGHNTLYWYLQNLGQGPELLIRYENEEAVDDSQLPKDRFSAERLKGVDSTLKIQPAELGDSAVYLCASSSGHPGNTIYFGEGSWLTVV.